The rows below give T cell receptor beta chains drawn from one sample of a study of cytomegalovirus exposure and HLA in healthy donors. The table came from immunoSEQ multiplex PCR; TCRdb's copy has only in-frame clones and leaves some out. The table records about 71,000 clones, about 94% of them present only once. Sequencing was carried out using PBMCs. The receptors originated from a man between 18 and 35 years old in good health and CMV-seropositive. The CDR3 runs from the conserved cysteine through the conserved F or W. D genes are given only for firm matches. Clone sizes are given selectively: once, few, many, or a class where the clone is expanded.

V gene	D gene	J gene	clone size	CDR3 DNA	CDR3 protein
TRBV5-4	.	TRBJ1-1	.	TGTGCCAGCAGCTTGGCCGTGAGGGAGAACACTGAAGCTTTCTTT	CASSLAVRENTEAFF
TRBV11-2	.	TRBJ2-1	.	TGTGCCAGCAGCTTCGGGGAAAATGAGCAGTTCTTC	CASSFGENEQFF
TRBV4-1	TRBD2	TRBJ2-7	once	TGCGCCAGCAGTAGCGTAGCGGGAGAACACGAGCAGTACTTC	CASSSVAGEHEQYF
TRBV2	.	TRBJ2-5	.	TGTGCCAGCAGTGGGGGGCAGGGGCAAGAGACCCAGTACTTC	CASSGGQGQETQYF
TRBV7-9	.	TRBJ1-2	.	TGTGCCAGCAGTTTTGACAGAGATGGCTACACCTTC	CASSFDRDGYTF
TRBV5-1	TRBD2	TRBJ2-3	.	TGCGCCAGCAGCTTGGGAATTAGCGGGACGGGCACAGATACGCAGTATTTT	CASSLGISGTGTDTQYF
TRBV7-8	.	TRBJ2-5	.	TGTGCCAGCAGCTACTACAGGGCCCCGGGGGAGACCCAGTACTTC	CASSYYRAPGETQYF
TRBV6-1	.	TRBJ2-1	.	TGTGCCAGCAGTGAACTCGCAATCGGTGAGCAGTTCTTC	CASSELAIGEQFF
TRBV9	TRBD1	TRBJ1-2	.	TGTGCCAGCAGCGGCGGACAGGGGGGGATGGTTAGCTACACCTTC	CASSGGQGGMVSYTF
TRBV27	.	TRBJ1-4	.	TGTGCCAGCAGTTCCTACGGACAGCTTGACGAAAAACTGTTTTTT	CASSSYGQLDEKLFF
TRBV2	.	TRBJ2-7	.	TGTGCCAGCGAGGGGGGGGTACGCTCCTACGAGCAGTACTTC	CASEGGVRSYEQYF
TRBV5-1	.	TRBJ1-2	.	TGCGCCAGTGGGAGGACCGGGACCAAAATGGGCTACACCTTC	CASGRTGTKMGYTF
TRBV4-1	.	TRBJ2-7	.	TGCGCCAGCAGCCCGCACAGGGCGTTGTACGAGCAGTACTTC	CASSPHRALYEQYF
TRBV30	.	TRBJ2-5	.	TGTGCCTGGAGCCTCGGACACCTCCAGTACTTC	CAWSLGHLQYF
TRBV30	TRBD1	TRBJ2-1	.	TGTGCCTGGGGTCAGGGGGATTACAATGAGCAGTTCTTC	CAWGQGDYNEQFF
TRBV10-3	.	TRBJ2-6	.	TGTGCCATCAGTGAGTTTCGGGACACAGTACGCTCTGGGGCCAACGTCCTGACTTTC	CAISEFRDTVRSGANVLTF
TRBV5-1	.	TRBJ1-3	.	TGCGCCAGCAGCTGGCTCTCTGGAAACACCATATATTTT	CASSWLSGNTIYF
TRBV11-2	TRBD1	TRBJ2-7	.	TGTGCCAGCAGCTTAGGGACAGGGACAACGTACGAGCAGTACTTC	CASSLGTGTTYEQYF
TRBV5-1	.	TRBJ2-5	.	TGCGCCAGCAGCGGCGGGACAGTGGTATGGGAGACCCAGTACTTC	CASSGGTVVWETQYF
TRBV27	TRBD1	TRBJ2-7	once	TGTGCCAGCAGTCGGACAGGGTTGGACGAGCAGTACTTC	CASSRTGLDEQYF
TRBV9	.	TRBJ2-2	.	TGTGCCAGCAGCCATACGGGGGAAGGCCTGAACACCGGGGAGCTGTTTTTT	CASSHTGEGLNTGELFF
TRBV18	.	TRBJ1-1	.	TGTGCCAGCTCACCCGAGGGAGGAGGCACTGAAGCTTTCTTT	CASSPEGGGTEAFF
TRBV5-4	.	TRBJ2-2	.	TGTGCCAGCAGCTTCACCATTAATGAGGGCGGGGAGCTGTTTTTT	CASSFTINEGGELFF
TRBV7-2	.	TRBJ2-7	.	TGTGCCAGCAGCTTAAGTTTTAGGACACCGGGTCTTGGCGAGCAGTACTTC	CASSLSFRTPGLGEQYF
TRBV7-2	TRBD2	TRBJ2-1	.	TGTGCCAGCAGCCTCCGACTAGCGGGGGGAACTGAGCAGTTCTTC	CASSLRLAGGTEQFF
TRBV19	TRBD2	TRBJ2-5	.	TGTGCCAGTAGTACTGGACTAGCGGGAGGTTCGGAGACCCAGTACTTC	CASSTGLAGGSETQYF
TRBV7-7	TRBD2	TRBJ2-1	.	TGTGCCAGCAGCAACGGACTAGCGGGGAATGAGCAGTTCTTC	CASSNGLAGNEQFF
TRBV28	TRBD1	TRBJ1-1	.	TGTGCCAGCAGTTTAACAGGGGTCGGCACTGAAGCTTTCTTT	CASSLTGVGTEAFF